This T cell receptor beta chain was sequenced for a study of blood T cell repertoires in COVID-19. At the level of the study: Spain, Italy and the United States supplied samples that represented acute and convalescent COVID-19.

The table came from immunoSEQ multiplex PCR; TCRdb's copy has only in-frame clones and leaves some out. Counted here are some 300,000 clones, just under 90% occurring once; the ten biggest clones make up more than 9%. Trimming took 0 bases from V and 3 from J, leaving 15 bases between them. Per the germline V gene, CDR1 is LGHNA and CDR2 is YSLEER. This CDR3 is 16 amino acids long. The TCR sequence derives from a woman younger than 45 who had recovered from COVID-19. The sequenced sample consisted of PBMCs or T cells enriched from blood (not recorded which). The chain recombines TRBV4-3 with TRBJ2-7, with a possible D match to TRBD1 (6 bases). The CDR3 DNA is TGCGCCAGCAGCCAAGATAATAGGGGGAACCACTACGAGCAGTACTTC. Residues: CASSQDNRGNHYEQYF.